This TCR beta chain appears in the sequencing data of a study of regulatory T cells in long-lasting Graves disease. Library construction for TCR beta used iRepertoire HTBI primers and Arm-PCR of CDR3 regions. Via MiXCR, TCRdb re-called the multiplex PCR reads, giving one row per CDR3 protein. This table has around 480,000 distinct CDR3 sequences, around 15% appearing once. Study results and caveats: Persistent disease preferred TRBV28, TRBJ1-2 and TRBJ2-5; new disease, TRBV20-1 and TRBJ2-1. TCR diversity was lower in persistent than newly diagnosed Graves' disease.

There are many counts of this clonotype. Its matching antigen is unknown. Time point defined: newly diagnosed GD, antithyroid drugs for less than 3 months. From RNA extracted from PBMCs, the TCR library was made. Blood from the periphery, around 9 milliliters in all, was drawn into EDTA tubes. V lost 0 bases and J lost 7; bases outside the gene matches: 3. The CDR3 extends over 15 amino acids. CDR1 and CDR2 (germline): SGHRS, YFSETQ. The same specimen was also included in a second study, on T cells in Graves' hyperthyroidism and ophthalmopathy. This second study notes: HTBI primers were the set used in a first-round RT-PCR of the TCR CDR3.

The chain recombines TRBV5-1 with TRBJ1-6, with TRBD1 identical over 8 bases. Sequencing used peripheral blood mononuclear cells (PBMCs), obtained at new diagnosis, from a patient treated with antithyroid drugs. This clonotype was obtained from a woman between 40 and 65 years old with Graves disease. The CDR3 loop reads CASSLEAGGNSPLHF. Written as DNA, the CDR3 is TGCGCCAGCAGCTTGGAGGCAGGGGGCAATTCACCCCTCCACTTT.